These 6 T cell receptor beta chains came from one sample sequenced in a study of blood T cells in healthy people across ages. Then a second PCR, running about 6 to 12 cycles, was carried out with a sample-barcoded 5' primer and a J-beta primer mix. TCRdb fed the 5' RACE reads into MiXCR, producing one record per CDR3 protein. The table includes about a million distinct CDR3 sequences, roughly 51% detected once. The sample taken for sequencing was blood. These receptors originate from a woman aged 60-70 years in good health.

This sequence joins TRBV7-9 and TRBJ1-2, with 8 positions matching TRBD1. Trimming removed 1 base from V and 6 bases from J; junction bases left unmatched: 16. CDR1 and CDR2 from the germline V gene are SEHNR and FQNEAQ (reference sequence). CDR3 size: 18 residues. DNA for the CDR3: TGTGCCAGCAGCTTAGAGGCAGGGGGCGCGGGCCGTCGGGATGGCTACACCTTC. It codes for CASSLEAGGAGRRDGYTF.

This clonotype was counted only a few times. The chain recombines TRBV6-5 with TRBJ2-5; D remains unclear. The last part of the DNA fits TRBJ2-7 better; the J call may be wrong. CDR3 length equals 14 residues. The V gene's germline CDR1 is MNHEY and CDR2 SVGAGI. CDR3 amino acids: CASSYGSVGYEQYF. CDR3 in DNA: TGTGCCAGCAGTTACGGTAGTGTAGGTTACGAGCAGTACTTC.

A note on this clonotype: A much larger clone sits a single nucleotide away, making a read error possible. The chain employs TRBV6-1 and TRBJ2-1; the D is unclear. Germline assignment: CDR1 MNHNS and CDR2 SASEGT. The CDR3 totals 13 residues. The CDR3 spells CAGSDYLANEQFF. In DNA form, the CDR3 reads TGTGCCGGCAGTGATTATCTGGCGAATGAGCAGTTCTTC.

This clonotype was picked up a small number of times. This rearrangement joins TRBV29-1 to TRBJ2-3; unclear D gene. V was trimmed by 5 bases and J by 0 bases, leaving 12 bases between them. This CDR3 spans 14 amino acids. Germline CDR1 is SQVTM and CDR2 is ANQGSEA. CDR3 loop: CSVRPSGSTDTQYF. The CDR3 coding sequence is TGCAGCGTTCGACCGTCTGGTAGCACAGATACGCAGTATTTT.

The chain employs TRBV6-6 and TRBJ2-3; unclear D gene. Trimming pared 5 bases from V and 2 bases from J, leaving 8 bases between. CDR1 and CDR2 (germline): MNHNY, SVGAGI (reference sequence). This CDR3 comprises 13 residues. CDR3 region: CASSDFSTDTQYF. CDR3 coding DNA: TGTGCCAGCAGTGACTTCTCCACAGATACGCAGTATTTT.

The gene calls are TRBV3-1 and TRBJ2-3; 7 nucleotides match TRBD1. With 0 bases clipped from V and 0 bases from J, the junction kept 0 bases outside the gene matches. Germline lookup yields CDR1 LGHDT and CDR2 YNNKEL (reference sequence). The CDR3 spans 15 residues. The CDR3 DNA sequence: TGTGCCAGCAGCCAAGAGACAGGGAGCACAGATACGCAGTATTTT. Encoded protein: CASSQETGSTDTQYF.